Included here is one T cell receptor (beta chain) sequence, with context. Its antigen remains unknown. The data belong to a study of response to subunit inactivated influenza vaccine. Findings and caveats of the study: There was a suggestion from the authors that each seasonal influenza vaccination recruits few new T cells.

CDR3 size: 17 residues. Germline lookup yields CDR1 LNHDA and CDR2 SQIVND (reference sequence). V was clipped by 6 bases and J by 5 bases, with 25 bases between them. TCRdb fed the RT-PCR reads into MiXCR, producing one record per CDR3 protein. The sample has around 750,000 distinct CDR3 sequences, around 20% seen once. The rearrangement links TRBV19 to TRBJ2-5; D possibly corresponds to TRBD2 (7 bases). The input for sequencing was PBMCs from blood, taken about 5 days after vaccination. This receptor was identified in a man between 45 and 60 years old who received an inactivated influenza vaccine. The CDR3 region is CASSPRGATGMQETQYF. For the CDR3, the DNA is TGTGCCAGTAGCCCCCGGGGGGCAACAGGGATGCAGGAGACCCAGTACTTC.